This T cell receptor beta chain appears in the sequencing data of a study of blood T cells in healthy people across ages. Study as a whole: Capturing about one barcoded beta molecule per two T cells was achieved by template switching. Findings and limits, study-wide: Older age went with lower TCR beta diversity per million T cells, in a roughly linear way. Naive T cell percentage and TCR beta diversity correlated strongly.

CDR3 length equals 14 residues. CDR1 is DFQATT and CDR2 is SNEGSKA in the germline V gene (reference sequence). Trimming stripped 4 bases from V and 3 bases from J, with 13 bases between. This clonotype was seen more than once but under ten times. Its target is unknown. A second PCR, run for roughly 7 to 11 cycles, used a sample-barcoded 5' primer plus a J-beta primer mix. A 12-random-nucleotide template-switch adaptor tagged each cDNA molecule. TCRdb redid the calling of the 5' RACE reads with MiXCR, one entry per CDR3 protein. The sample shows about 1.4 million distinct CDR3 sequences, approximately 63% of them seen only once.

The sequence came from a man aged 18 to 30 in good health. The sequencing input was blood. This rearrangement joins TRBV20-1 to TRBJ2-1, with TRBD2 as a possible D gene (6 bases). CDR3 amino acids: CSATLAWDYNEQFF. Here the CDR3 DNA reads TGCAGTGCTACTCTAGCGTGGGACTACAATGAGCAGTTCTTC.